A single TCR beta chain is shown here with its context. These data belong to a study of CD8 T cells in Susac syndrome. The study used treatment-naive patients who had stable or active relapsing-remitting disease as multiple sclerosis controls. The CDR3 extends over 14 amino acids. The V gene's germline CDR1 is MNHEY and CDR2 SMNVEV (reference sequence). Trimming took 5 bases from V and 5 from J, leaving 15 bases between them. RNA totalling roughly 0.45 to 1 ug underwent reverse transcription with random hexamers. In TCRdb, the immunoSEQ multiplex PCR reads were re-called with MiXCR into one record per CDR3 protein. The sample shows about 430,000 distinct CDR3 sequences, more than 80% of them seen only once.

This sequence joins TRBV27 and TRBJ1-2; D is possibly TRBD1 (6 bases). The source material was CD8+ T cells from PBMCs. This sequence originates from a human donor with multiple sclerosis. In DNA form, the CDR3 reads TGTGCCAGCAGTCTAACAGGGAATGGGTATGGCTACACCTTC. This sequence encodes CASSLTGNGYGYTF.